This TCR beta chain was profiled in a study of blood T cells in healthy people across ages. General study findings and limits: Higher diversity and more naive CD4+ cells were features of long-lived donors, compared to aged donors. Per million T cells, TCR beta diversity dropped about linearly as age rose.

This CDR3 region has 15 residues. Germline assignment: CDR1 LGHNA and CDR2 YSLEER. V was clipped by 2 bases and J by 0 bases, with 5 bases between them. Together with a sample-barcoded 5' primer, a J-beta primer mix was included in a second PCR lasting roughly 6 to 12 cycles. With 12 random nucleotides, a template-switch adaptor tagged each individual cDNA molecule. TCRdb reprocessed the 5' RACE reads via MiXCR and lists one record per CDR3 protein. The sample consists of hundreds of thousands of distinct CDR3 sequences, approximately 67% of them appearing once. As regards this clonotype: As yet, its antigen is unknown.

This clonotype was obtained from a man aged 25-45 years in good health. Specimen: blood. The chain uses TRBV4-3 and TRBJ2-6; D unclear. The chain's CDR3 is CASSQQISGANVLTF. The CDR3 DNA reads as TGCGCCAGCAGCCAACAGATCTCTGGGGCCAACGTCCTGACTTTC.